This note documents a single T cell receptor (beta chain) sequence. Its antigen is not known. The repertoire was sequenced with immunoSEQ multiplex PCR; TCRdb's copy has only in-frame clones and lacks some. This table holds approximately 140,000 clones, nearly 90% found once. The data belong to a study of T cell responses to AZD1222 COVID-19 vaccine. General study findings and limits: Increased Spike-specific TCR breadth and depth were observed after two AZD1222 doses. Among spike-specific TCRs, nearly half reportedly target unmutated variant regions.

Looked up from germline, CDR1 is LGHDT and CDR2 is YNNKEL (reference sequence). V dropped 5 bases and J dropped 4 bases, with 11 bases sitting between them. The CDR3 totals 14 residues. The chain carries TRBV3-1 (or the pseudogene TRBV3-2) and TRBJ2-2, with D maybe TRBD2 (5 bases). The clonotype was recovered from an adult in good health. The sample in question was peripheral blood, obtained on day 0 of AZD1222 vaccination. In nucleotides, the CDR3 is TGTGCCAGCAGCTCCCAACGGGGCACCGGGGAGCTGTTTTTT. Protein: CASSSQRGTGELFF.